The T cell receptor (beta chain) under discussion was sequenced for a study of shared clonotypes between healthy human individuals. Remarks on this clone: Its cognate antigen is unknown.

J lost 3 bases, V lost 8 bases, and 10 bases had no gene match. CDR1 is LNHDA, CDR2 SQIVND, per germline (reference sequence). This CDR3 comprises 14 residues. Over several immunoSEQ plates, each subset's genomic DNA was distributed in even portions. The method was immunoSEQ multiplex PCR; TCRdb's version includes in-frame clones alone and lacks a portion of them. The sample has over a million clones, roughly 96% seen once. Findings and limits, study-wide: Sorted-subset sequencing, rarefaction showed, was incomplete despite large depth.

The TCR originated in a young man in good health. The sample taken for sequencing was naive CD4+ T cells sorted from blood. Sample subset: CD45RA+ positively selected. This rearrangement joins TRBV19 to TRBJ2-7, with 7 bases identical to TRBD1. The CDR3 reads CASGPGTAIYEQYF. CDR3 nucleotide sequence: TGTGCCAGTGGTCCCGGGACAGCAATCTACGAGCAGTACTTC.